This T cell receptor (beta chain) was recovered during a study of T cells after yellow fever vaccination. They built TCR cDNA with 5'RACE template switching, a step that put in a universal primer site and UMIs. TCRdb fed the 5' RACE reads into MiXCR, producing one record per CDR3 protein. The sample has 450,000 to 650,000 distinct CDR3 sequences, roughly 22% seen once. In regard to this clonotype: The antigen is unknown.

Germline values: CDR1 WSHSY, CDR2 SAAADI. The V gene end was trimmed by 5 bases and the J gene end by 0 bases; junction bases not matched to a gene: 7. There are 16 residues in the CDR3. Whole-study findings and limits: Across the CD4 and CD8 compartments, a small share of clonotypes was present in both. Clones that expanded after primary vaccination mostly reappeared after the booster (approximately 96% CD4, approximately 85% CD8).

This chain connects TRBV10-2 to TRBJ2-3; 8 bases fit TRBD2. The material was PBMCs, obtained 21 days after the first yellow fever vaccination. This TCR was sampled from a man younger than 30 who received the YFV17D yellow fever vaccine. Here the CDR3 reads CASSHGSGGSTDTQYF. In DNA form, the CDR3 reads TGCGCCAGCAGTCACGGCAGCGGGGGAAGCACAGATACGCAGTATTTT.